The rows below give T cell receptor beta chains drawn from one sample of a study of T-cell reconstitution after alpha-beta-depleted transplantation in children. A single record per CDR3 protein comes from TCRdb applying MiXCR to the PCR reads. Of hundreds of thousands of distinct CDR3 sequences listed, about 16% were seen once; the top ten hold about 5%. The sample here was PBMCs, mostly from graft donor cells, taken 360 days after TCRalphabeta/CD19-depleted stem cell transplant. These receptors were obtained from a male patient younger than 18 who had a stem cell transplant for acute lymphoblastic leukemia, so the T cells may come from the graft donor. Both conserved end residues are part of each CDR3. Each record gives: clone size, J gene, V gene, D gene, CDR3 protein, CDR3 DNA. The D gene is left open where the match is weak. Clone size is shown for a subset of rows, as once, few, many or a class of expanded clone.

few TRBJ2-3 TRBV6-1 TRBD1 CASTYRDRDLGDTQYF TGTGCCAGCACATACCGGGACAGGGATTTAGGAGATACGCAGTATTTT
- TRBJ2-1 TRBV6-5 TRBD1 CASSYGGTGAHNEQFF TGTGCCAGCAGTTACGGGGGGACAGGAGCCCACAATGAGCAGTTCTTC
- TRBJ2-1 TRBV12-3/TRBV12-4 TRBD2 CASIRTSGLDEQFF TGTGCCAGCATACGGACTAGCGGGTTAGATGAGCAGTTCTTC
- TRBJ2-1 TRBV12-3/TRBV12-4 - CASSFQGYQFF TGTGCCAGCAGTTTCCAGGGATATCAGTTCTTC
few TRBJ2-1 TRBV7-8 TRBD2 CASSLRAGGQSYNEQFF TGTGCCAGCAGCTTACGAGCGGGAGGACAAAGCTACAATGAGCAGTTCTTC
few TRBJ2-7 TRBV5-1 TRBD2 CASTGPSGSSEQYF TGCGCCAGCACTGGACCTAGCGGGAGCAGCGAGCAGTACTTC
- TRBJ2-7 TRBV7-2 TRBD1 CASSSYYTGVGHEQYF TGTGCCAGCAGCTCCTATTACACAGGGGTCGGCCACGAGCAGTACTTC
many TRBJ1-4 TRBV25-1 - CASSEWAATNEKLFF TGTGCCAGCAGTGAATGGGCGGCAACTAATGAAAAACTGTTTTTT
- TRBJ2-7 TRBV4-2 TRBD2 CASSQVLGGRGYEQYF TGTGCCAGCAGCCAAGTCCTCGGCGGGAGGGGTTACGAGCAGTACTTC
many TRBJ1-2 TRBV3-1 - CASSQAGTYGYTF TGTGCCAGCAGCCAGGCGGGGACCTATGGCTACACCTTC
few TRBJ1-2 TRBV4-1 - CASSQDIAVVYGYTF TGCGCCAGCAGCCAAGACATCGCTGTGGTCTATGGCTACACCTTC
- TRBJ2-3 TRBV27 - CASSSIAVRTDTQYF TGTGCCAGCAGTTCCATAGCGGTGCGCACAGATACGCAGTATTTT
- TRBJ2-3 TRBV10-3 TRBD2 CAISEPGLAGGPAASTDTQYF TGTGCCATCAGTGAGCCGGGACTAGCGGGAGGCCCAGCCGCTAGCACAGATACGCAGTATTTT
- TRBJ1-1 TRBV11-2 TRBD1 CASSFASGGNTEAFF TGTGCCAGCAGCTTCGCTTCAGGGGGGAACACTGAAGCTTTCTTT
- TRBJ2-2 TRBV12-3/TRBV12-4 TRBD2 CASSFSGGYTGELFF TGTGCCAGCAGTTTTTCCGGGGGGTACACCGGGGAGCTGTTTTTT
few TRBJ2-1 TRBV27 TRBD2 CASSGEGWGEQFF TGTGCCAGCAGTGGGGAGGGATGGGGTGAGCAGTTCTTC
few TRBJ1-1 TRBV4-1 - CASSQPQDSTEAFF TGCGCCAGCAGCCAACCCCAGGACAGCACTGAAGCTTTCTTT
- TRBJ1-1 TRBV5-1 - CASSLGGLINTEAFF TGCGCCAGCAGCTTGGGAGGATTGATCAACACTGAAGCTTTCTTT
- TRBJ2-4 TRBV27 TRBD1 CARQGADGKNIQYF TGTGCCAGACAGGGGGCGGATGGCAAAAACATTCAGTACTTC
few TRBJ1-1 TRBV5-1 TRBD1 CASSLGPGQGPNTEAFF TGCGCCAGCAGCTTGGGCCCGGGACAGGGGCCGAACACTGAAGCTTTCTTT
few TRBJ2-1 TRBV9 - CASSPLGSNGNEQFF TGTGCCAGCAGCCCCTTAGGTTCGAATGGCAATGAGCAGTTCTTC
many TRBJ1-4 TRBV6-1 - CASSEFQGEKLFF TGTGCCAGCAGTGAATTTCAGGGGGAAAAACTGTTTTTT
few TRBJ2-2 TRBV6-5 - CASSYRGRQLFF TGTGCCAGCAGTTACAGGGGGAGGCAGCTGTTTTTT
many TRBJ2-1 TRBV4-2 - CASSQDRVASEQFF TGTGCCAGCAGCCAAGATCGGGTAGCGAGCGAGCAGTTCTTC
few TRBJ2-7 TRBV5-6 - CASARDRDIIYEQYF TGTGCCAGCGCCCGGGACCGGGACATTATATACGAGCAGTACTTC
- TRBJ2-5 TRBV11-2 TRBD2 CASSLGHLAGVGHETQYF TGTGCCAGCAGCCTGGGTCACCTAGCGGGAGTAGGTCATGAGACCCAGTACTTC
many TRBJ1-2 TRBV6-1 - CASKEGGLYGYTF TGTGCCAGCAAGGAAGGGGGTTTGTATGGCTACACCTTC
many TRBJ2-7 TRBV5-1 - CASSMGRNSYEQYF TGCGCCAGCAGCATGGGACGGAACTCCTACGAGCAGTACTTC
few TRBJ2-3 TRBV20-1 - CSARSWRAGAETDTQYF TGCAGTGCTAGGTCGTGGAGGGCGGGTGCGGAAACAGATACGCAGTATTTT
few TRBJ2-3 TRBV7-6 - CASSLGPDLGTDTQYF TGTGCCAGCAGCTTAGGACCCGACCTGGGCACAGATACGCAGTATTTT
- TRBJ2-1 TRBV5-4 TRBD1 CASRWTGGRYNEQFF TGTGCCAGCAGATGGACAGGGGGGCGTTACAATGAGCAGTTCTTC
- TRBJ2-7 TRBV3-1 - CASSRGTVSYEQYF TGTGCCAGCAGCCGCGGGACAGTTTCCTACGAGCAGTACTTC
- TRBJ2-7 TRBV25-1 - CASSESRLPYEQYF TGTGCCAGCAGTGAATCCCGACTTCCCTACGAGCAGTACTTC